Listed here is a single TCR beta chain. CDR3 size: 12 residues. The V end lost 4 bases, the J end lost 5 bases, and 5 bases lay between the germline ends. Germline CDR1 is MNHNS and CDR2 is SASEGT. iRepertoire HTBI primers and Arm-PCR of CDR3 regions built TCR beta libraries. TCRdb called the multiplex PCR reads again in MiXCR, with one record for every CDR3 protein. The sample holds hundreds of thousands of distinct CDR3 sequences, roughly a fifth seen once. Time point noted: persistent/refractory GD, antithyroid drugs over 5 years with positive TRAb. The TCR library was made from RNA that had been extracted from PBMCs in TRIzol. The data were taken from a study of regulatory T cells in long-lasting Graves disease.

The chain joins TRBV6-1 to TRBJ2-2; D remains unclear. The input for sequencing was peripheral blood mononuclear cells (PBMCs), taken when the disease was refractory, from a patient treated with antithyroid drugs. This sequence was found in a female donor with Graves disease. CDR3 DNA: TGTGCCAGCAGTGGACCAACCGGGGAGCTGTTTTTT. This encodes CASSGPTGELFF.